Given below is one T cell receptor beta chain in context. As originally analysed: For nucleated cells, counts were estimated from reference gene primer amplification. Clones were read by immunoSEQ multiplex PCR, and TCRdb kept only the in-frame ones, dropping some. That table furnishes V, J and clone size, whereas the DNA furnished D and trimming. The sample has about 250,000 clones; almost 85% are singletons. The data were obtained in a study of blood T cell repertoires in COVID-19. Across the study: The United States, Italy and Spain provided the acute and convalescent COVID-19 samples. T cells, B-cell-depleted T cells, or PBMCs provided the cDNA or gDNA that served as material.

Trimming stripped 5 bases from V and 2 bases from J, with 21 bases between. The CDR3 extends over 18 amino acids. Germline CDR1 MDHEN, CDR2 SYDVKM. The chain uses TRBV28 and TRBJ2-2; D might be TRBD2 (6 bases). Sequenced sample: peripheral blood. This receptor was obtained from a man aged 50 to 60 with active or convalescent COVID-19. CDR3 DNA sequence: TGTGCCAGCAGTCCGACCCAGGGCGGGGTCGTAAACACCGGGGAGCTGTTTTTT. Translated: CASSPTQGGVVNTGELFF. Filled out from reference TRBV28 and TRBJ2-2, the complete variable domain reads DVKVTQSSRYLVKRTGEKVFLECVQDMDHENMFWYRQDPGLGLRLIYFSYDVKMKEKGDIPEGYSVSREKKERFSLILESASTNQTSMYLCASSPTQGGVVNTGELFFGEGSRLTVL.